A selection of T cell receptor beta chains follows, all from one sample in a study of shared clonotypes between healthy human individuals. The assay was immunoSEQ multiplex PCR, and TCRdb's table has in-frame clones only and misses some. The sample shows more than 400,000 clones, roughly 95% of them seen only once. Sequenced material: naive CD4+ T cells sorted from blood. Receptors originate from a woman in her twenties or thirties in good health. Each CDR3 is given with its conserved first and last residue. D genes are given only for firm matches. Size is omitted from some rows. Given values are once, few, many or a class for expanded clones.

v_gene,d_gene,j_gene,abundance,CDR3aa,CDR3nt
TRBV19,.,TRBJ2-1,.,CASSTHRRGQFF,TGTGCCAGTAGTACTCACAGGAGGGGGCAGTTCTTC
TRBV2,.,TRBJ1-2,.,CASSEAYGYTF,TGTGCCAGCAGTGAAGCCTATGGCTACACCTTC
TRBV19,.,TRBJ2-2,.,CASSIVRRRVGELFF,TGTGCCAGTAGTATCGTCCGCAGGCGGGTCGGGGAGCTGTTTTTT
TRBV19,.,TRBJ2-7,.,CASSMGRTTDGRYEQYF,TGTGCCAGTAGTATGGGACGTACTACCGACGGGCGCTACGAGCAGTACTTC
TRBV28,.,TRBJ2-7,.,CASSLSGGSYEQYF,TGTGCCAGCAGTTTATCCGGGGGCTCTTACGAGCAGTACTTC
TRBV11-1,TRBD1,TRBJ2-7,.,CASTTGQGSYEQYF,TGTGCCAGCACGACGGGACAGGGGTCCTACGAGCAGTACTTC
TRBV18,.,TRBJ1-1,.,CASSPPQATNTEAFF,TGTGCCAGCTCACCACCGCAGGCGACGAACACTGAAGCTTTCTTT
TRBV27,TRBD2,TRBJ2-7,.,CASSLLASGISEQYF,TGTGCCAGCAGTTTATTAGCTAGCGGGATTAGCGAGCAGTACTTC
TRBV2,.,TRBJ1-3,.,CASRNLDISGNTIYF,TGTGCCTCACGGAACCTCGACATTTCTGGAAACACCATATATTTT
TRBV2,.,TRBJ2-2,few,CASIPLASTGELFF,TGTGCCAGCATCCCCCTAGCTTCCACCGGGGAGCTGTTTTTT
TRBV11-2,.,TRBJ1-1,.,CASSQIQIMNTEAFF,TGTGCCAGCAGCCAAATACAGATCATGAACACTGAAGCTTTCTTT
TRBV7-6,TRBD2,TRBJ2-7,.,CASSLVGASGPYEQYF,TGTGCCAGCAGCTTAGTGGGGGCTAGCGGGCCCTACGAGCAGTACTTC
TRBV19,.,TRBJ2-2,.,CASSIMSGLRNTGELFF,TGTGCCAGTAGTATAATGTCTGGACTGAGAAACACCGGGGAGCTGTTTTTT
TRBV6-5,.,TRBJ2-7,.,CASSYRDGYEQYF,TGTGCCAGCAGTTACAGGGACGGCTACGAGCAGTACTTC
TRBV10-3,TRBD2,TRBJ2-1,.,CAMRPSGNNEQFF,TGTGCCATGCGGCCTAGCGGGAACAATGAGCAGTTCTTC
TRBV25-1,TRBD1,TRBJ1-2,.,CASSEDRGPYGYTF,TGTGCCAGCAGTGAGGACAGGGGCCCATATGGCTACACCTTC
TRBV28,.,TRBJ1-5,.,CASKAGGRSNQPQHF,TGTGCCAGCAAGGCCGGGGGTAGGAGCAATCAGCCCCAGCATTTT
TRBV7-3,.,TRBJ1-1,.,CASSLMSDTEAFF,TGTGCCAGCAGCTTAATGTCAGACACTGAAGCTTTCTTT
TRBV19,.,TRBJ1-3,once,CASKRRVSVAGNTIYF,TGTGCCAGTAAAAGACGGGTCTCCGTCGCAGGAAACACCATATATTTT
TRBV7-9,.,TRBJ2-7,.,CASSPPKGYEQYF,TGTGCCAGCAGCCCCCCGAAGGGGTACGAGCAGTACTTC
TRBV30,.,TRBJ1-5,once,CAWTSKGEGNQPQHF,TGTGCCTGGACATCAAAGGGAGAGGGGAATCAGCCCCAGCATTTT
TRBV10-3,TRBD2,TRBJ2-3,.,CAISETGVAGSDTQYF,TGTGCCATCAGTGAGACCGGGGTAGCGGGGTCAGATACGCAGTATTTT